Sequencing of this TCR beta chain was carried out in a study of blood T cell repertoires in COVID-19. Only in-frame clones appear in the TCRdb table, and some are missing; sequencing was by immunoSEQ multiplex PCR. The sample shows around 700,000 clones, around 90% of them seen only once. Germline assignment: CDR1 SNHLY and CDR2 FYNNEI. CDR3 size: 13 residues. V lost 5 bases to trimming and J lost 6 bases, with 14 bases between them. Sequenced input: peripheral blood. The chain combines TRBV2 with TRBJ2-7, with unresolved D. The sequence was collected from a woman in her late teens or twenties with acute or convalescent COVID-19. The CDR3 is CASSNLAPGEQYF. CDR3 DNA sequence: TGTGCCAGCAGTAACCTGGCTCCGGGCGAGCAGTACTTC.